These 4 T cell receptor beta chains came from one sample sequenced in a study of human T cells and chemical hapten exposure. Time point meaning: healthy volunteer bleed at 6 weeks. Whole blood that had not been fractionated was the source of extracted total RNA. One entry per CDR3 protein, called by TCRdb with MiXCR from the RACE reads. Of some 81,000 distinct CDR3 sequences listed, approximately 8.6% are singletons. Sequencing input: whole blood. Receptors were obtained from a female donor in good health. Some clones in this sample may be carry-over from other donors' samples.

Ten or more counts support this clonotype. The chain uses TRBV27 and TRBJ2-3; D not resolved. The V gene lost 2 bases and the J gene lost 1 base, with 13 bases spanning the gap. The germline V gene has CDR1 MNHEY and CDR2 SMNVEV (reference sequence). The CDR3 is 16 residues long. The CDR3 DNA reads as TGTGCCAGCAGTTTAGTCAGGCAGCCCCGCACAGATACGCAGTATTTT. This translates into CASSLVRQPRTDTQYF.

This clonotype was picked up a small number of times. The V gene is TRBV27, the J gene TRBJ2-7; the D gene is possibly TRBD2 (5 bases). The length of the CDR3 is 14 residues. CDR1 and CDR2 (germline): MNHEY, SMNVEV (reference sequence). Trimming stripped 6 bases from V and 4 bases from J, with 16 bases between. The CDR3 bases are TGTGCCAGCAGGGACCCCGAGAGGACTTACGAGCAGTACTTC. Protein sequence: CASRDPERTYEQYF.

This clonotype showed up just a few times. The chain joins TRBV12-3 or TRBV12-4 to TRBJ1-6; unclear D gene. V shed 10 bases and J shed 5 bases, with 12 bases lying between them. The CDR3 covers 13 residues. The CDR3 sequence is CATRTANNSPLHF. The CDR3 DNA reads as TGTGCCACAAGAACAGCAAATAATTCACCCCTCCACTTT.

This clonotype was detected only a few times. The chain carries TRBV7-2 and TRBJ1-1; D is perhaps TRBD1 (5 bases). Germline CDR1 SGHTA, CDR2 FQGNSA. The CDR3 runs to 15 residues. V lost 5 bases and J lost 4, with 17 bases in between. CDR3 amino acids: CASSPQAGRGTEAFF. CDR3 nucleotide sequence: TGTGCCAGCAGCCCCCAGGCAGGGAGGGGCACTGAAGCTTTCTTT.